What follows are 30 T cell receptor beta chains derived from one specimen sequenced in a study of blood T cell repertoires in COVID-19. Generated by immunoSEQ multiplex PCR, the TCRdb table keeps only in-frame clones and is missing some. The sample shows around 270,000 clones, around 89% of them seen only once. Sequenced input: peripheral blood. All receptors come from a man in his forties with acute or convalescent COVID-19.

This sequence joins TRBV5-1 and TRBJ2-3, with TRBD1 matching 9 bases. This CDR3 region has 15 residues. Germline loops: CDR1 SGHRS, CDR2 YFSETQ. Germline trimming cut 3 bases from V and 1 base from J; bases unmatched to any gene: 3. The CDR3 here is CASSSGQGGTDTQYF. For the CDR3, the DNA is TGCGCCAGCAGCTCGGGACAGGGAGGCACAGATACGCAGTATTTT.

The rearrangement uses TRBV19 and TRBJ1-1; perhaps TRBD1 as D (6 bases). The germline V gene encodes CDR1 LNHDA and CDR2 SQIVND (reference sequence). The CDR3 covers 15 residues. Trimming pared 7 bases from V and 7 bases from J, leaving 22 bases between. This CDR3 reads CASTMGGQKSVEAFF. CDR3 in DNA: TGTGCCAGTACCATGGGGGGGCAGAAGTCCGTTGAAGCTTTCTTT.

V and J are TRBV19 and TRBJ2-6, with D perhaps TRBD2 (6 bases). CDR1 LNHDA and CDR2 SQIVND come from the germline V gene (reference sequence). CDR3 length: 16 amino acids. Trimming took off 7 bases at V and 1 base at J, with 14 bases between the two ends. This CDR3 reads CASTASGGSGANVLTF. The CDR3 DNA is TGTGCCAGTACCGCTAGTGGGGGGTCTGGGGCCAACGTCCTGACTTTC.

The chain employs TRBV27 and TRBJ1-2; D possibly corresponds to TRBD1 (6 bases). This CDR3 region has 14 residues. The V gene's germline CDR1 is MNHEY and CDR2 SMNVEV (reference sequence). Trimming left V 5 bases short and J 8 bases short, with 18 bases between. For the CDR3, the DNA is TGTGCCAGCAGTCCCCTGTTAGGGCAGGGGGGCTACACCTTC. It is translated as CASSPLLGQGGYTF.

The V and J genes are TRBV5-1 and TRBJ2-2, with D possibly TRBD2 on 5 matching bases. Germline CDR1 SGHRS, CDR2 YFSETQ. V was trimmed by 4 bases and J by 4 bases, leaving 11 bases between them. This CDR3 comprises 14 residues. The DNA of the CDR3 is TGCGCCAGCAGCCGAGAGGGTCTCACCGGGGAGCTGTTTTTT. Translating gives CASSREGLTGELFF.

This clone was seen once. V and J are TRBV4-1 and TRBJ1-5; possibly TRBD1 for D (5 bases). This CDR3 spans 15 amino acids. Trimming pared 1 base from V and 7 bases from J, leaving 14 bases between. CDR1 and CDR2 from the germline V gene are MGHRA and YSYEKL. The CDR3 loop is CASSQAAGLNQPQHF. CDR3 sequence (DNA): TGCGCCAGCAGCCAAGCGGCGGGACTCAACCAGCCCCAGCATTTT.

The V and J genes are TRBV2 and TRBJ1-3; D is unclear. Germline V CDR1 and CDR2: SNHLY, FYNNEI. The CDR3 is 13 residues long. Trimming shortened V by 6 bases and J by 0 bases, and 6 bases separated the two germline ends. The CDR3 spells CASRVSSGNTIYF. The DNA of the CDR3 is TGTGCCAGCAGGGTGAGCTCTGGAAACACCATATATTTT. The full variable domain, in which reference TRBV2 and TRBJ1-3 provide the parts outside the CDR3, is EPEVTQTPSHQVTQMGQEVILRCVPISNHLYFYWYRQILGQKVEFLVSFYNNEISEKSEIFDDQFSVERPDGSNFTLKIRSTKLEDSAMYFCASRVSSGNTIYFGEGSWLTVV.

The V call is TRBV11-2, the J call TRBJ2-4, with a possible D match to TRBD1 (5 bases). Germline V gene sequence: CDR1 SGHAT, CDR2 FQNNGV. The CDR3 runs to 19 residues. Deletions cut 0 bases from V and 2 bases from J, with 20 bases between. In DNA form, the CDR3 reads TGTGCCAGCAGCTTAGACTACCAGGCAGGGTGGGGAACCAAAAACATTCAGTACTTC. It is translated as CASSLDYQAGWGTKNIQYF.

The chain links TRBV2 to TRBJ1-5; weak D call: TRBD1 (5 bases). The CDR3 length is 13 residues. V lost 6 bases to trimming and J lost 3 bases, with 9 bases between them. Germline lookup yields CDR1 SNHLY and CDR2 FYNNEI. This chain's CDR3 is CASRTVLNQPQHF. CDR3 nucleotides: TGTGCCAGCAGGACAGTCCTCAATCAGCCCCAGCATTTT.

The chain couples TRBV2 to TRBJ1-6; D might be TRBD1 (5 bases). CDR1 is SNHLY, CDR2 FYNNEI, per germline. Between the trimmed V and J ends, which lost 3 bases and 7 bases, there was a span of 13 bases. This CDR3 is built from 15 residues. Written as DNA, the CDR3 is TGTGCCAGCAGTGACCAGGGACTACGAAATTCACCCCTCCACTTT. It yields the protein CASSDQGLRNSPLHF.

V gene TRBV9 combines with J gene TRBJ2-2, with 8 bases fitting TRBD1. Per germline, CDR1 SGDLS and CDR2 YYNGEE. This CDR3 comprises 15 residues. The ends lost 3 bases at V and 4 bases at J; junction bases unmatched: 5. CDR3 residues: CASSARQGSTGELFF. CDR3 nucleotides: TGTGCCAGCAGCGCCAGACAGGGGAGCACCGGGGAGCTGTTTTTT.

This chain connects TRBV6-5 to TRBJ1-3, with D possibly matching TRBD1 (5 bases). V lost 5 bases to trimming and J lost 4 bases, with 12 bases between them. The CDR3 is 14 amino acids. Germline CDR1 MNHEY, CDR2 SVGAGI. The DNA for the CDR3 is TGTGCCAGCAGTCCTCCCGGGGGGGGAAACACCATATATTTT. Translated: CASSPPGGGNTIYF.

The V gene is TRBV27, the J gene TRBJ1-1; 7 bases match TRBD1. After removal of 4 bases from V and 5 bases from J, the junction contained 13 bases not matched to a gene. Germline V gives CDR1 MNHEY, CDR2 SMNVEV (reference sequence). The length of the CDR3 is 16 residues. CDR3 loop: CASSSFPQGGNTEAFF. DNA for the CDR3: TGTGCCAGCAGTTCCTTTCCGCAGGGGGGTAATACTGAAGCTTTCTTT.

This chain uses TRBV7-3 with TRBJ2-2; D is uncertain. The V gene lost 5 bases and the J gene lost 2 bases, with 3 bases spanning the gap. Germline V CDR1 and CDR2: SGHTA, FQGTGA. The CDR3 runs 12 residues. The CDR3 DNA follows: TGTGCCAGCAGCCCAAACACCGGGGAGCTGTTTTTT. Its translation: CASSPNTGELFF.

The gene calls are TRBV2 and TRBJ1-1; tentatively, D is TRBD1 (6 bases). V gave up 7 bases and J gave up 3 bases, with 18 bases separating them. This CDR3 region has 15 residues. CDR1 is SNHLY, CDR2 FYNNEI, per germline. The CDR3 loop is CASKHSAGADTEAFF. Written as DNA, the CDR3 is TGTGCCAGCAAACATTCGGCGGGGGCGGACACTGAAGCTTTCTTT.

This clone was recorded a few times. This chain connects TRBV7-8 to TRBJ1-6; no firm D call. Germline CDR1 SGHVS, CDR2 FQNEAQ. Trimming cost V 2 bases and J 7 bases, with 15 bases left between them. The CDR3 has 16 amino acids. The CDR3 loop reads CASSLRVVGENSPLHF. The CDR3 DNA sequence: TGTGCCAGCAGCTTAAGGGTTGTTGGGGAGAATTCACCCCTCCACTTT. Based on the CDR3 plus reference TRBV7-8 and TRBJ1-6, the full variable domain is GAGVSQSPRYKVAKRGQDVALRCDPISGHVSLFWYQQALGQGPEFLTYFQNEAQLDKSGLPSDRFFAERPEGSVSTLKIQRTQQEDSAVYLCASSLRVVGENSPLHFGNGTRLTVT.

This clone came up once. The chain combines TRBV5-1 with TRBJ2-2; D may be TRBD1 (6 bases). V gave up 5 bases and J gave up 5 bases, with 16 bases separating them. The CDR3 runs 15 residues. The V gene's germline CDR1 is SGHRS and CDR2 YFSETQ. The CDR3 DNA follows: TGCGCCAGCAGGAGGATGGTCAGGGGAACCGGGGAGCTGTTTTTT. Protein: CASRRMVRGTGELFF.

The chain is built from TRBV10-2 and TRBJ2-7; D gene ambiguous. Germline CDR1 is WSHSY and CDR2 is SAAADI. Between the trimmed V and J ends, which lost 4 bases and 3 bases, there was a span of 7 bases. The CDR3 has 12 amino acids. The CDR3 DNA reads as TGCGCCAGCAGTGGGCTTGACTACGAGCAGTACTTC. This translates into CASSGLDYEQYF.

V usage is TRBV29-1 and J usage is TRBJ2-2, with no clear D. The germline gives CDR1 SQVTM, CDR2 ANQGSEA. The CDR3 is 13 residues long. Between the trimmed V and J ends, which lost 4 bases and 7 bases, there was a span of 13 bases. Written as DNA, the CDR3 is TGCAGCGTTGCTACAGATCAATACGGGGAGCTGTTTTTT. This translates into CSVATDQYGELFF.

V and J are TRBV14 and TRBJ1-1; perhaps TRBD1 as D (6 bases). This CDR3 is 14 amino acids long. The germline CDR1 and CDR2 sequences are SGHDN and FVKESK. The V end lost 4 bases, the J end lost 1 base, and 10 bases lay between the germline ends. CDR3 coding DNA: TGTGCCAGCAGCCCCAGGGGAGCGAACACTGAAGCTTTCTTT. The encoded protein is CASSPRGANTEAFF.

Worth noting for this clone: The sample contains more than one DNA sequence encoding this CDR3. The V and J genes are TRBV5-1 and TRBJ1-4; TRBD1 matches 11 bases. The V gene's germline CDR1 is SGHRS and CDR2 YFSETQ. The CDR3 length is 14 residues. Losses at the gene ends were 4 bases for V and 6 bases for J; bases not matched to a gene: 2. CDR3 sequence: CASSLDRGHEKLFF. The CDR3 nucleotides read TGCGCCAGCAGCCTGGACAGGGGGCATGAAAAACTGTTTTTT.

This rearrangement joins TRBV7-8 to TRBJ1-1; tentative D call: TRBD1 (6 bases). The CDR3 contains 14 residues. Trimming shortened V by 1 base and J by 6 bases, and 12 bases separated the two germline ends. The V gene's germline CDR1 is SGHVS and CDR2 FQNEAQ. This CDR3 reads CASSLEWTASEAFF. In nucleotides, the CDR3 is TGTGCCAGCAGCTTAGAGTGGACAGCATCTGAAGCTTTCTTT.

The J gene is TRBJ1-1, the V gene TRBV29-1; no firm D call. The CDR3 runs 12 residues. Germline V lookup: CDR1 SQVTM, CDR2 ANQGSEA. V lost 7 bases, J lost 1 base, and 10 bases lay in between. CDR3 DNA sequence: TGCAGCGCCCTATCCCGGAACACTGAAGCTTTCTTT. This gives the protein CSALSRNTEAFF. The full variable domain, completed using reference TRBV29-1 and TRBJ1-1, is SAVISQKPSRDICQRGTSLTIQCQVDSQVTMMFWYRQQPGQSLTLIATANQGSEATYESGFVIDKFPISRPNLTFSTLTVSNMSPEDSSIYLCSALSRNTEAFFGQGTRLTVV.

The genes are TRBV10-3 and TRBJ1-4, with a possible D match to TRBD1 (5 bases). CDR3 length equals 14 residues. Germline CDR1 ENHRY, CDR2 SYGVKD. Trimming took off 10 bases at V and 0 bases at J, with 12 bases between the two ends. The CDR3 loop is CATSATATNEKLFF. In DNA, the CDR3 is TGTGCCACAAGCGCGACAGCAACTAATGAAAAACTGTTTTTT.

The chain couples TRBV5-4 to TRBJ1-2; D is perhaps TRBD1 (6 bases). The CDR3 is 13 residues long. V was clipped by 4 bases and J by 5 bases, with 12 bases between them. CDR1 and CDR2 from the germline V gene are SGHNT and YYREEE (reference sequence). The chain's CDR3 is CASSLQTGYGYTF. In DNA, the CDR3 is TGTGCCAGCAGCCTACAAACAGGGTATGGCTACACCTTC.

In its sample, this clone was seen once. The rearrangement uses TRBV10-2 and TRBJ2-1, with TRBD2 matching over 11 bases. The CDR3 totals 15 residues. V shed 4 bases and J 7 bases; nucleotides not matched to a gene: 6. Per germline, CDR1 WSHSY and CDR2 SAAADI. CDR3 DNA sequence: TGCGCCAGCAGTGGCGTAGCGGGGGGGATAAATGAGCAGTTCTTC. Translating it yields CASSGVAGGINEQFF.

V usage is TRBV11-3 and J usage is TRBJ2-3; the D gene is possibly TRBD1 (6 bases). The CDR3 is made up of 16 amino acids. V shed 10 bases and J shed 2 bases, with 22 bases lying between them. Per the germline V gene, CDR1 is SGHNT and CDR2 is YENEEA. The CDR3 region has the DNA TGTGCCAACCCCCCACGGGGTAGGGGGTACACAGATACGCAGTATTTT. It codes for CANPPRGRGYTDTQYF.

The V call is TRBV30, the J call TRBJ1-1, with a weak D call TRBD1 (5 bases). The V gene lost 0 bases and the J gene lost 4 bases, with 15 bases spanning the gap. CDR1 GTSNPN and CDR2 SVGIG come from the germline V gene (reference sequence). The CDR3 covers 15 residues. The CDR3 is CAWSVRGGDFTEAFF. In DNA form, the CDR3 reads TGTGCCTGGAGTGTACGTGGGGGGGATTTCACTGAAGCTTTCTTT.

The chain is built from TRBV19 and TRBJ1-2, with 9 bases lining up with TRBD1. The germline V gene has CDR1 LNHDA and CDR2 SQIVND (reference sequence). CDR3 length: 15 amino acids. The junction had 13 bases not matched to a gene; V was cut back by 6 bases and J by 8 bases. The CDR3 nucleotides are TGTGCCAGTAGCGAACCCACAGGGGGCGTTTGGGGCTACACCTTC. Its protein product is CASSEPTGGVWGYTF. Based on the CDR3 plus reference TRBV19 and TRBJ1-2, the full variable domain is DGGITQSPKYLFRKEGQNVTLSCEQNLNHDAMYWYRQDPGQGLRLIYYSQIVNDFQKGDIAEGYSVSREKKESFPLTVTSAQKNPTAFYLCASSEPTGGVWGYTFGSGTRLTVV.

This clone was counted a few times. The V and J genes are TRBV4-2 and TRBJ1-5, with TRBD1 matching over 8 bases. The trim removed 1 base at V and 2 bases at J, leaving 4 bases unmatched. This CDR3 contains 16 residues. CDR1 is LGHNA and CDR2 is YNFKEQ in the germline V gene. In DNA form, the CDR3 reads TGTGCCAGCAGCCAAGCAGGGGGCCAAGGCAATCAGCCCCAGCATTTT. It specifies CASSQAGGQGNQPQHF.